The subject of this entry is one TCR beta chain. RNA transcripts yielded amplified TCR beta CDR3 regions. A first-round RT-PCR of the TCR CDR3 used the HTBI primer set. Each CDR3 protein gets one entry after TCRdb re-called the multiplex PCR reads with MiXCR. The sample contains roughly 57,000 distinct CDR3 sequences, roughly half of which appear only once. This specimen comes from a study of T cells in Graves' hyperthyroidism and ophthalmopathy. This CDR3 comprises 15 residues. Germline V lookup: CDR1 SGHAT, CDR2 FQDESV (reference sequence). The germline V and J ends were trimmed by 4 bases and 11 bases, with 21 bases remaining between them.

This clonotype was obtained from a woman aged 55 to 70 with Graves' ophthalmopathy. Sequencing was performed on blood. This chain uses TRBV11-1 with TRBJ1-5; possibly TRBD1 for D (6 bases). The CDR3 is CASSSGGGQQETQHF. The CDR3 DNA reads TGTGCCAGCAGCTCCGGGGGCGGGCAGCAAGAGACCCAGCATTTT.